Shown below are 18 T cell receptor beta chains from a single sample sequenced in a study of cytomegalovirus exposure and HLA in healthy donors. The PCR was carried out with 60 Vbeta primers and 13 Jbeta primers. TCRdb keeps only in-frame clones here, not all; method: immunoSEQ multiplex PCR. The sample records 150,000 to 200,000 clones, 77% being singletons. The sample consisted of PBMCs. These receptors all stem from a woman in her 30s in good health and CMV-seropositive.

This clone was observed a handful of times. The rearrangement uses TRBV28 and TRBJ2-7; TRBD2 aligns across 7 bases. Germline V gene data show CDR1 as MDHEN and CDR2 as SYDVKM. Unmatched junction bases numbered 5, after V lost 6 bases and J lost 0 bases. This CDR3 has 14 amino acids. In DNA, the CDR3 is TGTGCCAGCAGGCTAGCGGTTTCCTCCTACGAGCAGTACTTC. Residues: CASRLAVSSYEQYF.

The V gene is TRBV6-1, the J gene TRBJ1-2; D gene unclear. The CDR3 is 14 amino acids. In germline, CDR1 is MNHNS, CDR2 SASEGT. V shed 1 base and J shed 4 bases, with 10 bases lying between them. The CDR3 protein is CASSEDAGPYGYTF. The CDR3 DNA follows: TGTGCCAGCAGTGAAGATGCAGGCCCCTATGGCTACACCTTC.

This clone has only a few counts. V and J are TRBV25-1 and TRBJ2-5; 8 bases are shared with TRBD2. Per the germline V gene, CDR1 is MGHDK and CDR2 is SYGVNS. The CDR3 spans 18 residues. J lost 0 bases, V lost 2 bases, and 11 bases had no gene match. CDR3 residues: CASSELPSGSTDQETQYF. CDR3 DNA sequence: TGTGCCAGCAGTGAACTCCCGAGCGGGAGTACCGACCAAGAGACCCAGTACTTC.

J is TRBJ2-3 and V is TRBV6-5; no clear D gene. Germline V gives CDR1 MNHEY, CDR2 SVGAGI. With 0 bases removed from V and 2 bases from J, the gap between germline ends came to 3 bases. This CDR3 contains 13 residues. CDR3 in DNA: TGTGCCAGCAGTTACTCATACACAGATACGCAGTATTTT. Amino acids: CASSYSYTDTQYF.

The chain is built from TRBV29-1 and TRBJ2-2; 10 positions agree with TRBD2. Germline lookup yields CDR1 SQVTM and CDR2 ANQGSEA. The CDR3 length is 14 residues. Trimming removed 4 bases from V and 4 bases from J; junction bases left unmatched: 3. CDR3 loop: CSVVAGGPTGELFF. The CDR3 region has the DNA TGCAGCGTTGTAGCGGGAGGCCCCACCGGGGAGCTGTTTTTT.

This chain connects TRBV30 to TRBJ1-2; D gene uncertain. The CDR3 extends over 12 amino acids. Per germline, CDR1 GTSNPN and CDR2 SVGIG (reference sequence). V was trimmed by 0 bases and J by 5 bases, leaving 7 bases between them. CDR3 sequence (DNA): TGTGCCTGGAGTGTGAGGGTATATGGCTACACCTTC. It is translated as CAWSVRVYGYTF. Based on the CDR3 plus reference TRBV30 and TRBJ1-2, the full variable domain is SQTIHQWPATLVQPVGSPLSLECTVEGTSNPNLYWYRQAAGRGLQLLFYSVGIGQISSEVPQNLSASRPQDRQFILSSKKLLLSDSGFYLCAWSVRVYGYTFGSGTRLTVV.

The gene calls are TRBV27 and TRBJ2-1, with TRBD1 as a possible D gene (5 bases). The germline CDR1 and CDR2 sequences are MNHEY and SMNVEV (reference sequence). The V end was cut by 3 bases, the J end by 3 bases, with 21 bases between. The CDR3 contains 18 residues. CDR3 in amino acids: CASSLELLGPTNYNEQFF. The CDR3 DNA follows: TGTGCCAGCAGTTTGGAATTATTGGGGCCTACCAACTACAATGAGCAGTTCTTC.

CDR3 DNA sequence: TGTGCCATCAGTCCGGGACAGGGGTCTGGCTACACCTTC. Translating it yields CAISPGQGSGYTF. The chain carries TRBV10-3 and TRBJ1-2; 10 bases line up with TRBD1. V lost 5 bases and J lost 7; bases outside the gene matches: 4. This CDR3 is built from 13 residues. The germline V gene encodes CDR1 ENHRY and CDR2 SYGVKD.

DNA of the CDR3: TGTGCCAGCATGTCCCGGGGTTTAAGTGGCTACACCTTC. Its translation: CASMSRGLSGYTF. J is TRBJ1-2 and V is TRBV28; D remains ambiguous. Between the trimmed V and J ends, which lost 7 bases and 7 bases, there was a span of 16 bases. The CDR3 sequence is 13 residues long. Germline CDR1 and CDR2: MDHEN and SYDVKM.

The CDR3 DNA follows: TGCACCAGCAGCACGGGAGAGACAGATACGCAGTATTTT. It codes for CTSSTGETDTQYF. The chain joins TRBV1 to TRBJ2-3; the DNA was not compared with TRBD2, the D call given in the table. TRBV1 is tagged as a pseudogene. The CDR3 has 13 residues.

The sample holds a few counts of this clone. The chain recombines TRBV30 with TRBJ2-7, with 11 bases aligning to TRBD2. Looked up from germline, CDR1 is GTSNPN and CDR2 is SVGIG (reference sequence). This CDR3 is built from 17 residues. V dropped 3 bases and J dropped 3; count of bases not matched to a gene: 13. The CDR3 sequence: CAWSRLAGSPRYYEQYF. In DNA form, the CDR3 reads TGTGCCTGGAGCCGACTAGCGGGAAGTCCTCGCTACTACGAGCAGTACTTC.

In this sample, this clone turned up a few times. The rearrangement joins TRBV11-2 to TRBJ2-5; D not certain. The CDR3 sequence is 15 residues long. V gave up 5 bases and J gave up 5 bases, with 18 bases separating them. In germline, CDR1 is SGHAT, CDR2 FQNNGV. This CDR3 reads CASSPLASLWETQYF. CDR3 sequence (DNA): TGTGCCAGCAGCCCCCTCGCCAGTTTGTGGGAGACCCAGTACTTC. The complete variable domain, with remaining parts taken from reference TRBV11-2 and TRBJ2-5, reads EAGVAQSPRYKIIEKRQSVAFWCNPISGHATLYWYQQILGQGPKLLIQFQNNGVVDDSQLPKDRFSAERLKGVDSTLKIQPAKLEDSAVYLCASSPLASLWETQYFGPGTRLLVL.

The V gene is TRBV7-2, the J gene TRBJ2-2; 9 bases align to TRBD2. CDR3 length: 17 residues. The V gene's germline CDR1 is SGHTA and CDR2 FQGNSA. Unmatched junction bases numbered 8, after V lost 1 base and J lost 5 bases. CDR3 DNA sequence: TGTGCCAGCAGCTTAGGTGGTAGCGGGAGCCTTACCGGGGAGCTGTTTTTT. Encoded protein: CASSLGGSGSLTGELFF.

This rearrangement joins TRBV5-1 to TRBJ2-3, with TRBD1 identical over 8 bases. This CDR3 has 17 amino acids. Germline V gene sequence: CDR1 SGHRS, CDR2 YFSETQ. Unmatched junction bases numbered 15, after V lost 5 bases and J lost 4 bases. CDR3 DNA sequence: TGCGCCAGCAGACTAGGGGCCTCCAGGGGGCGCCCAGATACGCAGTATTTT. Protein: CASRLGASRGRPDTQYF.

The CDR3 nucleotides are TGTGCCAGCAGCTTAGAGGGAGTCCTAGGAGAGACCCAGTACTTC. Encoded protein: CASSLEGVLGETQYF. The rearrangement links TRBV7-9 to TRBJ2-5; tentative D call: TRBD2 (5 bases). This CDR3 has 15 residues. Looked up from germline, CDR1 is SEHNR and CDR2 is FQNEAQ (reference sequence). Trimming shortened V by 1 base and J by 4 bases, and 13 bases separated the two germline ends.

The chain has TRBV7-2 and TRBJ1-4; D call uncertain. The CDR3 contains 15 residues. Between the trimmed V and J ends, which lost 2 bases and 4 bases, there was a span of 11 bases. Germline CDR1 is SGHTA and CDR2 is FQGNSA. CDR3 nucleotides: TGTGCCAGCAGCTTACTGGTCAGTGTTAATGAAAAACTGTTTTTT. Translating gives CASSLLVSVNEKLFF.

The gene calls are TRBV2 and TRBJ2-1, with 11 positions matching TRBD1. Losses at the gene ends were 5 bases for V and 9 bases for J; bases not matched to a gene: 12. This CDR3 is built from 16 residues. Germline V gene data show CDR1 as SNHLY and CDR2 as FYNNEI. The DNA for the CDR3 is TGTGCCAGCAGTCCATCGCTTGGGACAGGGGGTTTTGAGCAGTTCTTC. It translates to CASSPSLGTGGFEQFF.

The chain employs TRBV6-5 and TRBJ1-1; TRBD1 is a possible D gene (6 bases). Trimming took off 10 bases at V and 5 bases at J, with 14 bases between the two ends. The CDR3 sequence is 12 residues long. From germline, CDR1 is MNHEY and CDR2 SVGAGI. This CDR3 reads CATMQGWTEAFF. The CDR3 region has the DNA TGTGCCACCATGCAGGGGTGGACTGAAGCTTTCTTT.